This T cell receptor (beta chain) was recorded in a study of naive and memory T cell subsets. This clonotype was found a few times. Antigen unknown. Study observations and caveats: Diversity fell and Gini index rose from naive through CM, EM, EMRA.

An equimolar mix of two oligonucleotides served as the beta constant-region primer for TRBC1 and TRBC2. Four rounds of PCR amplified the ligated cDNA using nested alpha and beta constant-region primers plus SP2. MiXCR, applied by TCRdb to the UMI-ligation and nested PCR reads, yields one record per CDR3 protein. Counted here are 15,000 to 20,000 distinct CDR3 sequences, roughly 10% occurring once; the ten biggest clones make up more than 20%. Alpha and beta libraries were amplified separately from the second PCR onward. CDR1 and CDR2 (germline): SGHTA, FQGTGA. The ends were cut back, 3 bases at V and 0 bases at J, with 8 bases in the middle. The CDR3 runs to 15 residues.

The sequenced material came from central memory CD8+ T cells from blood. V and J are TRBV7-3 and TRBJ2-2; D gene uncertain. The sequence was collected from a human donor in good health. This CDR3 is CASSFGLTNTGELFF. The CDR3, as DNA: TGTGCCAGCAGCTTTGGGCTAACGAACACCGGGGAGCTGTTTTTT.